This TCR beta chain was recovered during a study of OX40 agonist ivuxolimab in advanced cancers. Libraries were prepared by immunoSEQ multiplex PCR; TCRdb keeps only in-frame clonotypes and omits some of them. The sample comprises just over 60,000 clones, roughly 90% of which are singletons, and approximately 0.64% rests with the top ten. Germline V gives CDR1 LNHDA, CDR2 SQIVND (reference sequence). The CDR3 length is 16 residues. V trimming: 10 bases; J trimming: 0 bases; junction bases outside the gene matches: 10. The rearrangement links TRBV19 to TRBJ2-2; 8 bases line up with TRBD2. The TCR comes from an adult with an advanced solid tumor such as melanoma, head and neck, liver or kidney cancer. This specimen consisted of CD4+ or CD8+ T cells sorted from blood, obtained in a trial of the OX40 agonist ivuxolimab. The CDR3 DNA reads TGTGCCACCCGGGTCGGGGGGGGCACGAACACCGGGGAGCTGTTTTTT. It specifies CATRVGGGTNTGELFF.